This T cell receptor beta chain was recorded in a study of PD-1 blockade in classical Hodgkin lymphoma. Points from the study as a whole: Complete responders matched newly diagnosed patients in baseline diversity.

This clone was seen once. The antigen is unknown. Using immunoSEQ multiplex PCR, the repertoire was profiled, and TCRdb retains in-frame clones only, with some absent. The top ten hold around 17% of the sample, which has 45,000 to 60,000 clones, roughly 80% seen once. Exposure to brentuximab vedotin varied, and each patient had relapsed following autologous stem cell transplantation. The CDR3 has 15 residues. Germline-derived CDR1 and CDR2 are MNHEY and SVGAGI. J lost 7 bases, V lost 6 bases, and 14 bases had no gene match. The origin of this receptor is a human donor with classical Hodgkin lymphoma. This chain uses TRBV6-5 with TRBJ2-5; the match to TRBD2 covers 7 bases. This specimen was peripheral blood mononuclear cells (PBMCs), taken at baseline. The CDR3 DNA sequence: TGTGCCAGCAGGTCCCAAGCGGGGCCTTGGGGGACCCAGTACTTC. Protein product: CASRSQAGPWGTQYF.